Sequencing of this T cell receptor beta chain was carried out in a study of T cells expressing NK-cell markers. Germline CDR1 is SGHDT and CDR2 is YYEEEE. CDR3 size: 13 residues. Whole-study findings and limits: In about 6 donors, dominant CD3+CD56+NKG2C+ clones formed about 1.0-7.5% of CD8+ cells.

Regarding this clonotype: Antigen unknown.

Following a re-call of the 5' RACE reads, TCRdb has one entry per CDR3 protein and lacks DNA. The sample spans some 440,000 distinct CDR3 sequences; the ten largest clones claim approximately 1.4%. The sample comprised blood T cells: a sorted CD56 or NKG2C T cell subset, CD4+ or CD8+ T cells, or bulk PBMC T cells (not recorded which). The chain joins TRBV5-6 to TRBJ2-1. This TCR derives from a woman aged 45-60 years in good health. The CDR3 loop is CASSLWFSNEQFF.